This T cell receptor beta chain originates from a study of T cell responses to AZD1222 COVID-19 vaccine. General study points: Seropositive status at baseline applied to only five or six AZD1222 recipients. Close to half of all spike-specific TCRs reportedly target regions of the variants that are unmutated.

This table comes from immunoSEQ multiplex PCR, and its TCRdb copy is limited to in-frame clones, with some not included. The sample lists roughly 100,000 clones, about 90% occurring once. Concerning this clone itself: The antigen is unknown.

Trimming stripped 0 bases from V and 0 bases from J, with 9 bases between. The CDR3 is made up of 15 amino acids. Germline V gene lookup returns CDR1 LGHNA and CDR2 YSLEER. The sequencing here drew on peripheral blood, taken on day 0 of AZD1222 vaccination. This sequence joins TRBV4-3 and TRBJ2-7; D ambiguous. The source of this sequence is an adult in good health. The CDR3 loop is CASSQERHYSYEQYF. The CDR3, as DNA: TGCGCCAGCAGCCAAGAAAGACATTACTCCTACGAGCAGTACTTC.